The T cell receptor (beta chain) under discussion was sequenced for a study of blood T cells in healthy people across ages. Study-wide results and limits: Long-lived donors carried more naive CD4+ cells and greater diversity than aged donors.

Of note for this clonotype: What it recognizes is unknown.

The authors ran a second PCR of about 7 to 11 cycles using a sample-barcoded 5' primer and a J-beta primer mix. Tags on each cDNA molecule came from a template-switch adaptor with 12 random nucleotides. In TCRdb, the 5' RACE reads were re-called with MiXCR into one record per CDR3 protein. In the table there are some 800,000 distinct CDR3 sequences, roughly 44% of which are singletons. With V trimmed by 4 bases and J by 7 bases, 11 bases remained unmatched. CDR1 is LGHDT and CDR2 is YNNKEL in the germline V gene (reference sequence). The length of the CDR3 is 17 residues. The authors isolated at least 7 million PBMCs per sample. Extractions gave at least 5.5 micrograms of total RNA per sample.

Sample: blood. This TCR was recovered from a man in his 60s in good health. The chain carries TRBV3-1 and TRBJ2-4; 12 nucleotides match TRBD1. The chain's CDR3 is CASSRGQGATSGNIQYF. The CDR3 coding sequence is TGTGCCAGCAGCCGGGGACAGGGGGCCACCAGCGGGAACATTCAGTACTTC.